Listed here is a single TCR beta chain. Its antigen is unknown. This CDR3 comprises 15 residues. CDR1 and CDR2 from the germline V gene are SEHNR and FQNEAQ (reference sequence). The trim removed 2 bases at V and 2 bases at J, leaving 6 bases unmatched. These data come from a study of graft-versus-host responses after intestinal transplantation. Study details: Anti-thymocyte globulin was used for induction in all recipients, who then took tacrolimus and steroids for roughly 3 years. Study results and caveats: Recipient marrow held GvH clones, some first seen in ileum or blood.

Generated by immunoSEQ multiplex PCR, the TCRdb table keeps only in-frame clones and is missing some. The profile shows more than 20,000 clones, roughly 85% of them singletons. The clonotype comes from a human patient who received an intestinal transplant, so some T cells may come from the graft donor. The J gene is TRBJ2-7, the V gene TRBV7-9; 7 bases are a match to TRBD2. The starting material was PBMCs, obtained 28 days after intestinal transplant. Written as DNA, the CDR3 is TGTGCCAGCAGCTTATATGGGGGGACTACCTACGAGCAGTACTTC. Encoded protein: CASSLYGGTTYEQYF. Full variable domain (remainder filled in from reference TRBV7-9 and TRBJ2-7): DTGVSQNPRHKITKRGQNVTFRCDPISEHNRLYWYRQTLGQGPEFLTYFQNEAQLEKSRLLSDRFSAERPKGSFSTLEIQRTEQGDSAMYLCASSLYGGTTYEQYFGPGTRLTVT.